The clone carrying this TCR beta chain has a single count. This specimen comes from a study of technical replicates of blood from several donors. This table comes from immunoSEQ multiplex PCR, and its TCRdb copy is limited to in-frame clones, with some not included. The table has approximately 78,000 clones, roughly 92% seen once; the top ten hold over 0.3%. V lost 6 bases and J 5 bases, leaving 10 bases between the germline ends. Germline CDR1 is MNHEY and CDR2 is SMNVEV (reference sequence). This CDR3 is built from 12 residues. This TCR derives from a human donor in good health. Source material: T cells isolated from PBMCs. This chain joins TRBV27 and TRBJ1-2; a possible D gene is TRBD1 (5 bases). The CDR3 DNA reads as TGTGCCAGCAGGGGCGCAGGGTATGGCTACACCTTC. This codes for CASRGAGYGYTF.